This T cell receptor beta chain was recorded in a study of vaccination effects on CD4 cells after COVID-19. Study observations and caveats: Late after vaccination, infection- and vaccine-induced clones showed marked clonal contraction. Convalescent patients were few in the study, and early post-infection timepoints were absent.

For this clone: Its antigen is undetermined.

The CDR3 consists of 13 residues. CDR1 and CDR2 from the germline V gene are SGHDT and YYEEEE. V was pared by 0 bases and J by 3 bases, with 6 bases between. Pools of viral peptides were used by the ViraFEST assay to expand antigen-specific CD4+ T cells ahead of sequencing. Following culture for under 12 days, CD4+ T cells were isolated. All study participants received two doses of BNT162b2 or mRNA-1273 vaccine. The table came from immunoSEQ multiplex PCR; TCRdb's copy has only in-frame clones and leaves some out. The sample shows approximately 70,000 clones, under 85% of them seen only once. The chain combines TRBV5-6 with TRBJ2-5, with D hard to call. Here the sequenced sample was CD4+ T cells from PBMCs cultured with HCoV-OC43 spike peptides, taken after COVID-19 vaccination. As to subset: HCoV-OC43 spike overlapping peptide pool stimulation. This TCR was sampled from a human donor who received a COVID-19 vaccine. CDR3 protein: CASSLDWEETQYF. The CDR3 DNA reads TGTGCCAGCAGCTTGGACTGGGAAGAGACCCAGTACTTC.